Below, one TCR beta chain is given with its context. The repertoire was sequenced with immunoSEQ multiplex PCR; TCRdb's copy has only in-frame clones and lacks some. In the table there are fewer than 50,000 clones, 83% of which are singletons. This entry is derived from a study of blood T cell repertoires in COVID-19. Study-level information: Samples taken during acute and convalescent COVID-19 were collected in the United States, Italy and Spain.

The CDR3 length is 12 residues. Trimming took off 0 bases at V and 5 bases at J, with 4 bases between the two ends. The germline gives CDR1 SGHVT, CDR2 SQSDAQ. The chain is built from TRBV7-4 and TRBJ1-2; no firm D call. The sequenced sample was peripheral blood. The origin of this receptor is a human donor in a cohort sampled during active COVID-19. For the CDR3, the DNA is TGTGCCAGCAGCTTAGCACAGTATGGCTACACCTTC. Amino acids: CASSLAQYGYTF.